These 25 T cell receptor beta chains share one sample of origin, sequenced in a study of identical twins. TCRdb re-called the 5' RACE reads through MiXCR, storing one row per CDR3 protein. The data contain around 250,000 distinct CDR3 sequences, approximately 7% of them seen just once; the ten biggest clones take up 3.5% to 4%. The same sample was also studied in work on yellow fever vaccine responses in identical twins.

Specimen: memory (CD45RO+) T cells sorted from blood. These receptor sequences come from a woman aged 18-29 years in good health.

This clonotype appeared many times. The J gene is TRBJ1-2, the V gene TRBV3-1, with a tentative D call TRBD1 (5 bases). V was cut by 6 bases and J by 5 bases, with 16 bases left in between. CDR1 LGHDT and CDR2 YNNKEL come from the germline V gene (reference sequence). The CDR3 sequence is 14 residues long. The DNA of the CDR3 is TGTGCCAGCAGTCCCGGGACCGACCTATATGGCTACACCTTC. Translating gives CASSPGTDLYGYTF. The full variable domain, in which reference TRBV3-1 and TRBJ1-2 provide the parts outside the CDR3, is DTAVSQTPKYLVTQMGNDKSIKCEQNLGHDTMYWYKQDSKKFLKIMFSYNNKELIINETVPNRFSPKSPDKAHLNLHINSLELGDSAVYFCASSPGTDLYGYTFGSGTRLTVV.

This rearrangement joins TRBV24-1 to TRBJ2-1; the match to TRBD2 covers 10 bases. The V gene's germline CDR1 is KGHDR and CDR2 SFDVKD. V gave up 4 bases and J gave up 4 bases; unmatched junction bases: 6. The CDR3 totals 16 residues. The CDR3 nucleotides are TGTGCCACCAGTGACCCGGTAGCGGGGGGTTACAATGAGCAGTTCTTC. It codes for CATSDPVAGGYNEQFF.

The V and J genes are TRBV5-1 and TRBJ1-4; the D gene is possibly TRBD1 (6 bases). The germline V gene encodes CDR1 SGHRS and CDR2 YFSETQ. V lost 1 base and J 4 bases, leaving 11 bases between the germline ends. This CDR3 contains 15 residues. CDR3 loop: CASSLKGQVNEKLFF. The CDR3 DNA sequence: TGCGCCAGCAGCTTGAAGGGACAAGTTAATGAAAAACTGTTTTTT.

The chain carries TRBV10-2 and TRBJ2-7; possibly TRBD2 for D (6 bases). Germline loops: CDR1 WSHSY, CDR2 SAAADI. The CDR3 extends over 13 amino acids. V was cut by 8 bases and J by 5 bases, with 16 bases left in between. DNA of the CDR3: TGCGCCAGCGCGCGGGGCCATCGCAACGAGCAGTACTTC. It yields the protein CASARGHRNEQYF.

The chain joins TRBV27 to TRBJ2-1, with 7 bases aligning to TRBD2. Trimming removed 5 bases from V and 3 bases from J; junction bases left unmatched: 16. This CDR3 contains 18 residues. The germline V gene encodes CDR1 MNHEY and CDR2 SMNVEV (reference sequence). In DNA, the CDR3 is TGTGCCAGCAGTCCCCTTCCACTAGCGACTCGAGTCTACAATGAGCAGTTCTTC. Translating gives CASSPLPLATRVYNEQFF.

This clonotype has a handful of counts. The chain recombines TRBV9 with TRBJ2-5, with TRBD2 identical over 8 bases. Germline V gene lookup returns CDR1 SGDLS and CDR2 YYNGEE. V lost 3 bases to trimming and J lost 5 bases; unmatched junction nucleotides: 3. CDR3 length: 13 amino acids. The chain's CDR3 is CASSGTSRETQYF. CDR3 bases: TGTGCCAGCAGCGGGACTAGCCGGGAGACCCAGTACTTC.

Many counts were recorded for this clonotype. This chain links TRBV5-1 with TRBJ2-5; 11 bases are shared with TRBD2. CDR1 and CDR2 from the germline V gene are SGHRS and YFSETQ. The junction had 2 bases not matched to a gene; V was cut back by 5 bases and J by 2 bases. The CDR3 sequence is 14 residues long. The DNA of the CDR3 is TGCGCCAGCAGTACTAGCGGGAGTCAAGAGACCCAGTACTTC. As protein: CASSTSGSQETQYF.

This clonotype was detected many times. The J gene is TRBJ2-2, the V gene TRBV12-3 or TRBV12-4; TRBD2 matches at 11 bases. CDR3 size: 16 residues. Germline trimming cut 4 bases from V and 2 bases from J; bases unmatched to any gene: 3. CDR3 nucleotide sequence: TGTGCCAGCAGTTCGGGACTAGCGGTTAACACCGGGGAGCTGTTTTTT. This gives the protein CASSSGLAVNTGELFF.

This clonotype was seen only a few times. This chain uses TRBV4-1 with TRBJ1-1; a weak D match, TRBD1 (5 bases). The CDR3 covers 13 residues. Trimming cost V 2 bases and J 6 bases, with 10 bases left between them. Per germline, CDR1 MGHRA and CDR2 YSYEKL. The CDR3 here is CASSQSRAAEAFF. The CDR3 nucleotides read TGCGCCAGCAGCCAATCCAGGGCGGCTGAAGCTTTCTTT.

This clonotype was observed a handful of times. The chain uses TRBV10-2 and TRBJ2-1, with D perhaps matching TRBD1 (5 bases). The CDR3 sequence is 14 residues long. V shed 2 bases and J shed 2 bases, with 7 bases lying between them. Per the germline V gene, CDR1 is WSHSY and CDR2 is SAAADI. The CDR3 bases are TGCGCCAGCAGTGAGGGGGCAACCTACAATGAGCAGTTCTTC. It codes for CASSEGATYNEQFF.

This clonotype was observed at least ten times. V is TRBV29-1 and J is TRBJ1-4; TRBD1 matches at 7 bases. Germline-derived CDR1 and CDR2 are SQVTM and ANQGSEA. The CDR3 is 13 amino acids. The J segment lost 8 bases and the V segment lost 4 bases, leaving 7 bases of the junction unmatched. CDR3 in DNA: TGCAGCGTTGGTACAGGGGTACAGGAAAAACTGTTTTTT. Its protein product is CSVGTGVQEKLFF.

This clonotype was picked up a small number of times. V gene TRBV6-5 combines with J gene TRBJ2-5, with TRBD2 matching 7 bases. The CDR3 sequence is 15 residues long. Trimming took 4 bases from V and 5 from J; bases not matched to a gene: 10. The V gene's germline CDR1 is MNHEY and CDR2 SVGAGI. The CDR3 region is CASSSSGGVRETQYF. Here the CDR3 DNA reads TGTGCCAGCAGTTCCTCGGGGGGAGTGCGGGAGACCCAGTACTTC.

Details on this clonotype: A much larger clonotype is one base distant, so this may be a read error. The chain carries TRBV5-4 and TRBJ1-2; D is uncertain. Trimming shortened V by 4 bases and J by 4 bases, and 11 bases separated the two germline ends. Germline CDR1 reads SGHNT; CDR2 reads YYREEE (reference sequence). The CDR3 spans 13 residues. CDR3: CASSRDTIYGYTF. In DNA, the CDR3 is TGTGCCAGCAGCCGTGATACTATCTATGGCTACACCTTC.

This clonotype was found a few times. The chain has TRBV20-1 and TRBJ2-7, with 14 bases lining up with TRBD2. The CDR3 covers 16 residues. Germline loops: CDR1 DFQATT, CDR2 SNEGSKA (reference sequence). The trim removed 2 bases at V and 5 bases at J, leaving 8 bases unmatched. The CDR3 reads CSARFFGTSGRNEQYF. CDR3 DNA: TGCAGTGCTAGATTTTTCGGGACTAGCGGGAGAAACGAGCAGTACTTC.

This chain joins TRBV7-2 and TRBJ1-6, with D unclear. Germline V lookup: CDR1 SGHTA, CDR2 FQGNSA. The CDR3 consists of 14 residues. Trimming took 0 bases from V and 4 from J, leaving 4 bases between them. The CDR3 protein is CASSLASYNSPLHF. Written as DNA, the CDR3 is TGTGCCAGCAGCTTAGCGAGTTATAATTCACCCCTCCACTTT.

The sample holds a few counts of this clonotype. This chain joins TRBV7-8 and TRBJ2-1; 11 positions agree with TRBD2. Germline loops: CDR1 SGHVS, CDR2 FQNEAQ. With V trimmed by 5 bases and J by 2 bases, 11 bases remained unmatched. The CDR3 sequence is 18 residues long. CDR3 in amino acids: CASSQGTSGIWTYNEQFF. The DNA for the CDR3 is TGTGCCAGCAGCCAAGGGACTAGCGGAATCTGGACCTACAATGAGCAGTTCTTC.

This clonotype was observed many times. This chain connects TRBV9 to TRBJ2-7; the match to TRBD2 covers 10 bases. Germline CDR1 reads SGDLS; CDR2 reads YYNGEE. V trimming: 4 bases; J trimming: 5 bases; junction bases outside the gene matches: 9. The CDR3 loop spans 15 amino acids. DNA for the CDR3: TGTGCCAGCAGCCCTGCCCCACTAGCGGGAAACGAGCAGTACTTC. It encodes CASSPAPLAGNEQYF.

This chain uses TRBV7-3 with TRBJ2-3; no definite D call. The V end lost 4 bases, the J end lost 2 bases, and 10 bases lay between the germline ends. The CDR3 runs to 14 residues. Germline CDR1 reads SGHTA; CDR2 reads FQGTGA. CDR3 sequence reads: CASSYQKYTDTQYF. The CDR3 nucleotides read TGTGCCAGCAGCTACCAGAAGTACACAGATACGCAGTATTTT.

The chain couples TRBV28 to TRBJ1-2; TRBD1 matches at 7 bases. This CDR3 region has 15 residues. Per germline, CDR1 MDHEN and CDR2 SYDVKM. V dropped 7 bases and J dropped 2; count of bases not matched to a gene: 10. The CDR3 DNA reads TGTGCCAGCACCGCGGCCGGGACAGTAAACTATGGCTACACCTTC. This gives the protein CASTAAGTVNYGYTF.

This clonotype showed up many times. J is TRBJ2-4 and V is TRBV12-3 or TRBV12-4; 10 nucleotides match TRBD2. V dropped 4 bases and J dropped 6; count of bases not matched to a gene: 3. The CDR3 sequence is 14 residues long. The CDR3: CASSYTSGTNIQYF. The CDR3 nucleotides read TGTGCCAGCAGTTACACTAGCGGGACAAACATTCAGTACTTC.

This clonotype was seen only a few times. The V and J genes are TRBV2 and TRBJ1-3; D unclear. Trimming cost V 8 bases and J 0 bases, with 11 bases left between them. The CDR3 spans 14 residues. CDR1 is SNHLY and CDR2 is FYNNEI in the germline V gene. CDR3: CASRDAVSGNTIYF. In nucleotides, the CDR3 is TGTGCCAGCCGGGATGCCGTCTCTGGAAACACCATATATTTT.

CDR3 protein: CASSSTEQGLAGGPGELFF. The CDR3, as DNA: TGTGCCAGCAGCTCAACCGAACAGGGACTAGCGGGAGGGCCCGGGGAGCTGTTTTTT. V and J are TRBV13 and TRBJ2-2; TRBD2 agrees at 16 bases. Losses at the gene ends were 4 bases for V and 6 bases for J; bases not matched to a gene: 11. The CDR3 has 19 residues. Germline loops: CDR1 PRHDT, CDR2 FYEKMQ (reference sequence).

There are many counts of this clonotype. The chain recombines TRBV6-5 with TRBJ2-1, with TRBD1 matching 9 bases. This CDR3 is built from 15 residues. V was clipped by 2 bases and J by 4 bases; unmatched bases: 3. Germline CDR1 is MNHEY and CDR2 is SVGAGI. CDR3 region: CASSYGGTGYNEQFF. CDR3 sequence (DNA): TGTGCCAGCAGTTACGGTGGGACAGGGTACAATGAGCAGTTCTTC.

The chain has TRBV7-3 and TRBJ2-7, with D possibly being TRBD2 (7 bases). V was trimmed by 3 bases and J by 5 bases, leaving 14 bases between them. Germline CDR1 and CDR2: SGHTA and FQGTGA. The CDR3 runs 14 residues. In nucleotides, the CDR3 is TGTGCCAGCAGCTTGGGGGGGGCAACTAACGAGCAGTACTTC. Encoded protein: CASSLGGATNEQYF.

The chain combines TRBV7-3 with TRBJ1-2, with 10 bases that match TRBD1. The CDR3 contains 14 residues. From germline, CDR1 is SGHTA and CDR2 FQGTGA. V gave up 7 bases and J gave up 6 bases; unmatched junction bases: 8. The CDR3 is CASTTPGTGDGYTF. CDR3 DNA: TGTGCCAGCACAACGCCCGGGACAGGGGATGGCTACACCTTC.